These T cell receptor beta chains were read from a single sample in a study of T cells in Graves' hyperthyroidism and ophthalmopathy. MiXCR, applied by TCRdb to the multiplex PCR reads, yields one record per CDR3 protein. The profile shows 700,000 to 950,000 distinct CDR3 sequences, 35% of them singletons. The specimen sequenced was blood. These TCRs come from a woman in her forties with Graves' hyperthyroidism. The CDR3 runs from the conserved cysteine through the conserved F or W. The order of the fields is V gene, D gene, J gene, clone size, CDR3 DNA, CDR3 protein. D genes are given only for firm matches. Rows give clone size only sometimes, using once, few, many, or a class for an expanded clone.

TRBV4-1	TRBD1	TRBJ1-2	NA	TGCGCCAGCAGCCAAGAACAGGGGCCTTATGGCTACACCTTC	CASSQEQGPYGYTF
TRBV7-8	NA	TRBJ1-6	few	TGTGCCAGCAGTCTCCGGGGTAGGGGGAATTCACCCCTCCACTTT	CASSLRGRGNSPLHF
TRBV2	TRBD1	TRBJ2-7	few	TGTGCCAGCAGTGTGGGACAGGAGTACTACGAGCAGTACTTC	CASSVGQEYYEQYF
TRBV7-6	TRBD1	TRBJ1-5	many	TGTGCCAGCAGCTTAGGACAGGGGGGCCTTTCCAATCAGCCCCAGCATTTT	CASSLGQGGLSNQPQHF
TRBV2	TRBD1	TRBJ2-7	NA	TGTGCCAGCAGTGAAGGGCCGCCGGGACAGGGGAACGAGCAGTACTTC	CASSEGPPGQGNEQYF
TRBV6-5	NA	TRBJ2-7	few	TGTGCCAGCTCTTGGTCAGGGACCTACGAGCAGTACTTC	CASSWSGTYEQYF
TRBV25-1	TRBD1	TRBJ2-1	NA	TGTGCCAGCAGTGAACCAGGACAGGGAGGACCCCCCGAGCAGTTCTTC	CASSEPGQGGPPEQFF
TRBV19	TRBD1	TRBJ2-7	few	TGTGCCAGTAGTATCCGGGACAGGGGGCAACCGATCTACGAGCAGTACTTC	CASSIRDRGQPIYEQYF
TRBV7-9	TRBD1	TRBJ1-2	many	TGTGCCAGCAGCCTATCCGGACAGGCCTATGGCTACACCTTC	CASSLSGQAYGYTF
TRBV30	TRBD1	TRBJ1-2	few	TGTGCCTGGAGTCGACAGGGGGACTATGGCTACACCTTC	CAWSRQGDYGYTF
TRBV19	NA	TRBJ1-1	many	TGTGCCAGTGCAAGGGGCACTGAAGCTTTCTTT	CASARGTEAFF
TRBV10-3	NA	TRBJ1-2	NA	TGTGCCATCAGTGAATCCCAGCCTTTCTATGGCTACACCTTC	CAISESQPFYGYTF
TRBV29-1	TRBD2	TRBJ2-2	NA	TGCAGCGTGGGATTAGCGGGGGGGCCGGACACCGGGGAGCTGTTTTTT	CSVGLAGGPDTGELFF
TRBV2	NA	TRBJ2-7	NA	TGTGCCAGCTGGGAATTGGGGGGTGACGAGCAGTACTTC	CASWELGGDEQYF
TRBV7-2	TRBD1	TRBJ1-2	NA	TGTGCCAGCAGCTTAGCGATGACAGGGGGTAGGGATGGCTACACCTTC	CASSLAMTGGRDGYTF
TRBV28	NA	TRBJ1-6	few	TGTGCCAGCAGTCTCTCGGGTCAGGGAGGAGAGTCACCCCTCCACTTT	CASSLSGQGGESPLHF
TRBV4-3	NA	TRBJ2-6	NA	TGCGCCAGCAGCCAAGATTCCGACTACCATTTCTCTGGGGCCAACGTCCTGACTTTC	CASSQDSDYHFSGANVLTF
TRBV10-3	TRBD2	TRBJ2-1	NA	TGTGCCATTACTAGCGGGGACACCTACAATGAGCAGTTCTTC	CAITSGDTYNEQFF
TRBV7-2	TRBD1	TRBJ2-7	many	TGTGCCAGCAGCCCGAAACCCCTGGGACAGTATAGCTCCTACGAGCAGTACTTC	CASSPKPLGQYSSYEQYF
TRBV7-4	NA	TRBJ1-6	NA	TGTGCCAGCAGCTTAACGTTGGGTTCACCCCTCCACTTT	CASSLTLGSPLHF
TRBV10-3	TRBD1	TRBJ2-2	many	TGTGCCATCAGTGAGCCCGGACAGGGGACCGGGGAGCTGTTTTTT	CAISEPGQGTGELFF
TRBV6-1	NA	TRBJ1-1	few	TGTGCCAGCAGTTACTCGCTTAGGCAGAAGAACACTGAAGCTTTCTTT	CASSYSLRQKNTEAFF
TRBV10-2	TRBD2	TRBJ2-7	NA	TGCGCCAGCAGTGAGAGATATAGGGTCGGGACTAACGTCATCGAGCAGTACTTC	CASSERYRVGTNVIEQYF
TRBV19	NA	TRBJ1-1	many	TGTGCCAGTCGGGGTCTCTGGTTTGGCACTGAAGCTTTCTTT	CASRGLWFGTEAFF
TRBV7-7	NA	TRBJ1-5	NA	TGTGCTAGCAGCTTCGGGGCAGGCAATCAGCCCCAGCATTTT	CASSFGAGNQPQHF
TRBV5-1	TRBD1	TRBJ2-3	NA	TGCGCCAGCAGCTCCCCCGGGACAGGGAGACATACGCAGTATTTT	CASSSPGTGRHTQYF
TRBV6-1	TRBD1	TRBJ1-2	few	TGTGCCAGCAGCCCCTGGACAGGGGGCCACTTGGGCTACACCTTC	CASSPWTGGHLGYTF
TRBV19	NA	TRBJ1-2	many	TGTGCCAGTAGGCTGGCAGGGGATGGCTACACCTTC	CASRLAGDGYTF
TRBV10-3	TRBD1	TRBJ1-5	NA	TGTGCCATCAGAACACAGGGGCCAGGCCAGCCCCAGCATTTT	CAIRTQGPGQPQHF
TRBV29-1	TRBD2	TRBJ2-7	NA	TGCGCCAGCAGCCAAGGAACTAGCGGGAGGGATAATCCCTACGAGCAGTACTTC	CASSQGTSGRDNPYEQYF
TRBV10-2	TRBD1	TRBJ1-5	NA	TGCGCCAGCAGGCGGGACAGGGGGTCAGGCAATCAGCCCCAGCATTTT	CASRRDRGSGNQPQHF
TRBV28	NA	TRBJ2-7	NA	TGTGCCAGCAGCGCAGTCCTCTACGAGCAGTACTTC	CASSAVLYEQYF
TRBV6-5	NA	TRBJ1-2	many	TGTGCCAGCAGTTCCACTACAGGCCGAAATGGCTACACCTTC	CASSSTTGRNGYTF
TRBV6-5	TRBD1	TRBJ1-2	many	TGTGCCAGCAGACTGACAGGGGACTTGGGCTACACCTTC	CASRLTGDLGYTF
TRBV12-3/TRBV12-4	NA	TRBJ1-4	many	TGTGCCAGCAGCTACCGGACCTACTCAGAAAAACTGTTTTTT	CASSYRTYSEKLFF
TRBV6-6	NA	TRBJ1-2	NA	TGTGCCAGCAGCCACCCTCGTGGGTATTGCTACACCTTC	CASSHPRGYCYTF
TRBV5-8	TRBD1	TRBJ1-5	few	TGTGCCAGCAGCCAGGGACAGGCGAGAAATCAGCCCCAGCATTTT	CASSQGQARNQPQHF
TRBV9	TRBD2	TRBJ2-7	NA	TGTGCCAGCAGCATCCTAGCGGGGGCTCAAAATGAGCAGTACTTC	CASSILAGAQNEQYF
TRBV25-1	NA	TRBJ2-7	few	TGTGCCAGCAGTCAACGCCGGGAAGGGTACGAGCAGTACTTC	CASSQRREGYEQYF
TRBV7-9	TRBD1	TRBJ1-1	NA	TGTGCCAGCAGCCGGGACAGGGGAGTTGTTTTAGCGAACACTGAAGCTTTCTTT	CASSRDRGVVLANTEAFF
TRBV7-2	NA	TRBJ2-1	NA	TGTGCCGGCAGCACGGACGGGGACAATGAGCAGTTCTTC	CAGSTDGDNEQFF
TRBV19	NA	TRBJ1-5	many	TGTGCCAGTAGTACCCAATTACAGCCCCAGCATTTT	CASSTQLQPQHF
TRBV19	TRBD1	TRBJ1-1	many	TGTGCCAGCCACAGGGGGATGAACACTGAAGCTTTCTTT	CASHRGMNTEAFF
TRBV20-1	NA	TRBJ1-1	many	TGCAGTGCTAGAGATTATTTGGCCGGAGCTTTCTTT	CSARDYLAGAFF
TRBV6-6	NA	TRBJ2-7	many	TGTGCCAGCAGTTACCTTCAGGGTTACGAGCAGTACTTC	CASSYLQGYEQYF
TRBV6-2/TRBV6-3	TRBD1	TRBJ2-5	few	TGTGCCAGCAGGCCCCCGGGACAGGGGAGAGAGACCCAGTACTTC	CASRPPGQGRETQYF
TRBV29-1	NA	TRBJ2-7	NA	TGCAGCGTTGTGGCGGACAGTGCCTACGAGCAGTACTTC	CSVVADSAYEQYF
TRBV6-2/TRBV6-3	NA	TRBJ1-6	few	TGTGCCAGCAGTTACACTGGGAGTAATTCACCCCTCCACTTT	CASSYTGSNSPLHF
TRBV7-2	TRBD2	TRBJ2-7	NA	TGTGCCAGCAGCCCCTTTTTTCGAAGCGGGAGGAGCTCCTACGAGCAGTACTTC	CASSPFFRSGRSSYEQYF
TRBV5-1	TRBD1	TRBJ1-1	NA	TGTGCCAGCAGCCCCAGGGGGCCAGGGATTACTGAAGCTTTCTTT	CASSPRGPGITEAFF
TRBV6-1	TRBD1	TRBJ1-1	NA	TGTGCCAGTAGCGAGGGACAGCCCTACACTGAAGCTTTCTTT	CASSEGQPYTEAFF
TRBV7-2	TRBD1	TRBJ1-2	many	TGTGCCAGCAGCGCTAGGGACAGGTTGACTCATGACTTC	CASSARDRLTHDF
TRBV7-6	NA	TRBJ1-3	many	TGTGCCAGCAGCCCCAATCCTATCGGAAACACCATATATTTT	CASSPNPIGNTIYF
TRBV6-1	NA	TRBJ1-6	NA	TGTGCCAGCGTGAAAGAGGACCGAGATAATTCACCCCTCCACTTT	CASVKEDRDNSPLHF